This T cell receptor beta chain emerged from a study of shared clonotypes between healthy human individuals. Profiling relied on immunoSEQ multiplex PCR, and the TCRdb table lists in-frame clones only, not all of them. The repertoire includes 150,000 to 200,000 clones, 85% to 95% of them detected once, and around 0.072% sits in the top ten. The CDR3 extends over 18 amino acids. All of the donors resided in Nashville, Tennessee, and each was a Caucasian adult. The sequence was collected from a woman between 25 and 40 years old in good health. V and J are TRBV21-1 and TRBJ2-2; TRBD1 is the table's D call and was not checked against the DNA. TRBV21-1 is shown as a pseudogene. Sequenced sample: naive CD4+ T cells sorted from blood. The subset was: CD45RA+ positively selected. CDR3 loop: CASRSKKIRGRDTGELFF. The CDR3 bases are TGTGCCAGCAGAAGCAAGAAAATCAGGGGGCGCGACACCGGGGAGCTGTTTTTT.